This TCR beta chain was documented in a study of T-cell memory formation after mild COVID-19. Whole-study context: TCR clusters showed largely donor specificity.

Trimming took 2 bases from V and 6 from J, leaving 17 bases between them. There are 15 residues in the CDR3. Germline CDR1 reads SGHTA; CDR2 reads FQGNSA. Using its own MiXCR run on the 5' RACE reads, TCRdb lists one record per CDR3 protein. The sample holds about 600,000 distinct CDR3 sequences, roughly 21% seen once. This chain joins TRBV7-2 and TRBJ2-7, with D possibly TRBD2 on 5 matching bases. Sequencing was done on a sample of PBMCs or a T cell subset sorted from them (not recorded which). The clonotype was recovered from an adult woman who had mild COVID-19 (a few samples of this study predate the infection). Cell type and time point are not known. The CDR3: CASSLLEGQATEQYF. DNA of the CDR3: TGTGCCAGCAGCTTACTCGAGGGCCAGGCGACCGAGCAGTACTTC.